This T cell receptor (beta chain) was sequenced during a study of T cell changes during pregnancy in multiple sclerosis. With V trimmed by 0 bases and J by 15 bases, 11 bases remained unmatched. The CDR3 is 15 amino acids. CDR1 is SGHRS and CDR2 is YFSETQ in the germline V gene. TCRdb keeps only in-frame clones here, not all; method: immunoSEQ multiplex PCR. This repertoire shows 35,000 to 50,000 clones, 88% found once; its top ten account for under 1.5%. The specimen comprised CD4+ T cells from peripheral blood mononuclear cells, sampled in the second trimester of pregnancy. This TCR derives from a female donor with multiple sclerosis, enrolled in a pregnancy study. The rearrangement uses TRBV5-1 and TRBJ2-1; 11 positions agree with TRBD2. The CDR3 region has the DNA TGCGCCAGCAGCTTGGTGACTAGCGGGACCCATAGGCGGTTCTTC. Translation gives CASSLVTSGTHRRFF.